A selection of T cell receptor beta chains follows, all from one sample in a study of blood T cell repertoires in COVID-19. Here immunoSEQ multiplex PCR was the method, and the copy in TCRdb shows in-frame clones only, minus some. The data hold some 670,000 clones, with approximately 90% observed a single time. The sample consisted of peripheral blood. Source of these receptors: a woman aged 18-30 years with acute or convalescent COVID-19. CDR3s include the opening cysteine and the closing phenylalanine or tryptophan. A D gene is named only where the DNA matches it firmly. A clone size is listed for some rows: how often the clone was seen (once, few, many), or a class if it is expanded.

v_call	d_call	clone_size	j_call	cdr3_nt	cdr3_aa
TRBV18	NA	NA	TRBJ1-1	TGTGCCAGCTCACGCCAGGGTGGGGACACTGAAGCTTTCTTT	CASSRQGGDTEAFF
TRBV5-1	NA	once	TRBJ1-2	TGCGCCAGCAATAAGGGGGACGGAATAAACTATGGCTACACCTTC	CASNKGDGINYGYTF
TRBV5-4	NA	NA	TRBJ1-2	TGTGCCAGCAGCCGGGACACAAACTATGGCTACACCTTC	CASSRDTNYGYTF
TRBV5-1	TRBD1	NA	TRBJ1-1	TGCGCCAGCAGCTTCGACAGGGCGTATAACACTGAAGCTTTCTTT	CASSFDRAYNTEAFF
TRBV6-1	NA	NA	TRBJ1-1	TGTGCCAGCAGTGAACTAGCCGCGAGGACTGAAGCTTTCTTT	CASSELAARTEAFF
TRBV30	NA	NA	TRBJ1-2	TGTGCCTGGAGTGCCTCGACTGCTACATCAGTTTTTTACTATGGCTACACCTTC	CAWSASTATSVFYYGYTF
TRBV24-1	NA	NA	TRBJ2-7	TGTGCCACCAGTGATGGTCGGGGGCAGTACTTC	CATSDGRGQYF
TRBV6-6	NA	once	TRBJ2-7	TGTGCCAGCAGTTCCTACAGGGCAGGGGAGCAGTACTTC	CASSSYRAGEQYF
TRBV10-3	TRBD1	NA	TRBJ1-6	TGTGCCATCAGTGCTCTACAGGGGAGTTCACCCCTCCACTTT	CAISALQGSSPLHF
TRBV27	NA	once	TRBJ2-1	TGTGCCAGCAGTTCAAATTACAATGAGCAGTTCTTC	CASSSNYNEQFF
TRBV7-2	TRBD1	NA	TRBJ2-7	TGTGCCAGCAGCCGGGACAGGGGGCAGGGGGAGCAGTACTTC	CASSRDRGQGEQYF
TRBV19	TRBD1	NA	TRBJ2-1	TGTGCCAGTAGTATAGATACTGACTGGCCAGGGGGATACAATGAGCAGTTCTTC	CASSIDTDWPGGYNEQFF
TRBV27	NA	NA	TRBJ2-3	TGTGCCAGCAGTCCTCAGGTAGCGACTAGCACAGATACGCAGTATTTT	CASSPQVATSTDTQYF
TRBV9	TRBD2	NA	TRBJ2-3	TGTGCCAGCAGGGGGACTAGCGGGGGACTCACAGATACGCAGTATTTT	CASRGTSGGLTDTQYF
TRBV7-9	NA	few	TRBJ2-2	TGTGCCAGCAGGGGTGGGCAGGGCAACACCGGGGAGCTGTTTTTT	CASRGGQGNTGELFF
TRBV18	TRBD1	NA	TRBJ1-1	TGTGCCAGCTCAGGGGACAGGGGCATGAACACTGAAGCTTTCTTT	CASSGDRGMNTEAFF
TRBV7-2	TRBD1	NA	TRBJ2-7	TGTGCCAGCAGCTCGACAGGGGGCTTCTACGAGCAGTACTTC	CASSSTGGFYEQYF
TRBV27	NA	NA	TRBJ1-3	TGTGCCAGCAGTTTATCAGGGAGAGGAAACACCATATATTTT	CASSLSGRGNTIYF
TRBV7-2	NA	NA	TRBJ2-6	TGTGCCAGCAGCGGGCGGGGCTCTGGGGCCAACGTCCTGACTTTC	CASSGRGSGANVLTF
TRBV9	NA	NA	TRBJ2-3	TGTGCCAGCAGCGTAGGGACAGATCCGCAGTATTTT	CASSVGTDPQYF
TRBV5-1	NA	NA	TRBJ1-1	TGCGCCAGCAGCTTCAGTCGAGGCATGAACACTGAAGCTTTCTTT	CASSFSRGMNTEAFF
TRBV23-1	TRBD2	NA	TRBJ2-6	TGCGCCAGCAGTCAACCGAAATTCGGGAGGAAAAGCTCTGGGGCCAACGTCCTGACTTTC	CASSQPKFGRKSSGANVLTF
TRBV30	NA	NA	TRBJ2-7	TGTGCCTGGGGACACGTGCCCTACGAGCAGTACTTC	CAWGHVPYEQYF
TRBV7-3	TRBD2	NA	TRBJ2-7	TGTGCCAGCAGCTTAAATCCGGGGGGTTCCTACGAGCAGTACTTC	CASSLNPGGSYEQYF
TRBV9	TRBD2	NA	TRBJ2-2	TGTGCCAGCAGCGTCATAGGTGCTAGCGGGGGGGCCCACGGGGAGCTGTTTTTT	CASSVIGASGGAHGELFF
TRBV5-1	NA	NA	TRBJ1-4	TGCGCCAGCAGCCCTCAGCCGGGGAGTGAAAAACTGTTTTTT	CASSPQPGSEKLFF
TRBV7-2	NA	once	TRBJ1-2	TGTGCCAGCAGCTCCTACGGAAAGGACAGACATGGCTACACCTTC	CASSSYGKDRHGYTF
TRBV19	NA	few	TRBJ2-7	TGTGCCAGTAGTATTCAGGCCCCCTACGAGCAGTACTTC	CASSIQAPYEQYF
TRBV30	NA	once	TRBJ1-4	TGTGCCTGGGCTAAGGGGACAACTAATGAAAAACTGTTTTTT	CAWAKGTTNEKLFF
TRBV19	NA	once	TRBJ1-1	TGTGCCAGTAGTATCTCGGCAGGGATAACGAGGACTGAAGCTTTCTTT	CASSISAGITRTEAFF
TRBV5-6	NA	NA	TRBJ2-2	TGTGCCAGCAGCTCGAACAGGGAGCTGTTTTTT	CASSSNRELFF
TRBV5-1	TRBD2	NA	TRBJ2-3	TGCGCCAGCAGCTCAGGGACTAGCAGCACAGATACGCAGTATTTT	CASSSGTSSTDTQYF
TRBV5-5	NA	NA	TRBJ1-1	TGTGCCAGCAGCTTGGCCTGGGGGGAGGAGGGAGCTTTCTTT	CASSLAWGEEGAFF
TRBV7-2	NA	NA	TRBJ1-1	TGTGCCAGCAGCTTAGAGTGGCGGGGGACTGAAGCTTTCTTT	CASSLEWRGTEAFF
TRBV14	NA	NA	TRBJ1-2	TGTGCCAGCAGCCACTTAGGGGAGGGGAACTATGGCTACACCTTC	CASSHLGEGNYGYTF
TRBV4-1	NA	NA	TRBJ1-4	TGCGCCAGCAGCCCCTCGGGAGTTTGGGCTAATGAAAAACTGTTTTTT	CASSPSGVWANEKLFF
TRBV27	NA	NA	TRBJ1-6	TGTGCCAGCAGTCTCGACAGCTTTTTTAATTCACCCCTCCACTTT	CASSLDSFFNSPLHF
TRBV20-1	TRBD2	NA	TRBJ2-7	TGCAGTGCTACTGAACTAGCGGGGCCAACCTACGAGCAGTACTTC	CSATELAGPTYEQYF
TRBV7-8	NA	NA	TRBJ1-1	TGTGCCAGCAGCTTAGCGCCGGGACATCCCGTGAACACTGAAGCTTTCTTT	CASSLAPGHPVNTEAFF
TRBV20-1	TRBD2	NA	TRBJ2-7	TGCAGTGCCAGACTAGCATACGAGCAGTACTTC	CSARLAYEQYF
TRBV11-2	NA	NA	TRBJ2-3	TGTGCCAGCAGTTCCGGGACTCTTAGCACAGATACGCAGTATTTT	CASSSGTLSTDTQYF
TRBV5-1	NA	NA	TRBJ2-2	TGCGCCAGCAGCTTGAAGTGGCCAGGCACCGTGTCCTTGAACACCGGGGAGCTGTTTTTT	CASSLKWPGTVSLNTGELFF
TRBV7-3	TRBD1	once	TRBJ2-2	TGTGCCAGCAGCTCGACAGGGGGTTTTCCCGGGGAGCTGTTTTTT	CASSSTGGFPGELFF
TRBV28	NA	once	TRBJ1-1	TGTGCCAGCAGTTCCAACAGACCCGAAGCTTTCTTT	CASSSNRPEAFF
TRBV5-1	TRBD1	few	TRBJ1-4	TGCGCCAGCGCCCCTCGGGACAGGGGTGCAACTAATGAAAAACTGTTTTTT	CASAPRDRGATNEKLFF
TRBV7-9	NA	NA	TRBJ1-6	TGTGCCAGCAGCGAACAGGCCTTGGACCTCCACTTT	CASSEQALDLHF
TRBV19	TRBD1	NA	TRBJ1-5	TGTGCCAGTGGACAGGGGGCGGATCAGCCCCAGCATTTT	CASGQGADQPQHF